These 30 T cell receptor beta chains were all obtained from the same sample, sequenced in a study of T cell changes during pregnancy in multiple sclerosis. The assay was immunoSEQ multiplex PCR, and TCRdb's table has in-frame clones only and misses some. Of about 46,000 clones in the sample, around 91% were seen once. The sample was CD4+ T cells from peripheral blood mononuclear cells, taken in the second trimester of pregnancy. The receptors were gathered from a female donor in good health, enrolled as a control in a pregnancy study.

This rearrangement joins TRBV11-3 to TRBJ2-7; D is undetermined. The CDR3 runs 11 residues. Germline V gives CDR1 SGHNT, CDR2 YENEEA. V was shortened by 5 bases and J by 6 bases, with 8 bases between the two germline ends. This CDR3 reads CASSAEVEQYF. Written as DNA, the CDR3 is TGTGCCAGCAGCGCCGAGGTCGAGCAGTACTTC.

The chain uses TRBV6-1 and TRBJ2-2; 7 bases line up with TRBD1. This CDR3 is 13 amino acids long. V lost 7 bases to trimming and J lost 5 bases; unmatched junction nucleotides: 4. The germline V gene has CDR1 MNHNS and CDR2 SASEGT. CDR3 sequence (DNA): TGTGCCAGCACCCCAGGGGGAACCGGGGAGCTGTTTTTT. Translating gives CASTPGGTGELFF.

The J gene is TRBJ1-3, the V gene TRBV4-3; TRBD1 matches 11 bases. The CDR3 loop spans 19 amino acids. V dropped 1 base and J dropped 0; count of bases not matched to a gene: 8. Looked up from germline, CDR1 is LGHNA and CDR2 is YSLEER. CDR3 loop: CASSQGVVGTGGSGNTIYF. CDR3 in DNA: TGCGCCAGCAGCCAAGGGGTTGTGGGGACAGGGGGCTCTGGAAACACCATATATTTT.

The V and J genes are TRBV5-5 and TRBJ2-7; D is uncertain. Trimming removed 1 base at V and 5 bases at J, with 10 bases between. The CDR3 loop spans 13 amino acids. The germline V gene has CDR1 SGHKS and CDR2 YYEKEE (reference sequence). The CDR3 reads CASSLPTQNEQYF. CDR3 bases: TGTGCCAGCAGCTTGCCGACACAGAACGAGCAGTACTTC.

This clone was detected once. The chain couples TRBV6-5 to TRBJ2-5, with D maybe TRBD2 (6 bases). This CDR3 spans 14 amino acids. Germline V CDR1 and CDR2: MNHEY, SVGAGI. Trimming cost V 5 bases and J 3 bases, with 13 bases left between them. CDR3 loop: CASSEWTGEETQYF. CDR3 sequence (DNA): TGTGCCAGCAGTGAATGGACGGGGGAAGAGACCCAGTACTTC.

This clone has a handful of counts. V is TRBV12-5 and J is TRBJ1-1, with D perhaps TRBD1 (5 bases). Germline values: CDR1 LGHNT, CDR2 FRNRAP. The CDR3 contains 12 residues. Trimming stripped 4 bases from V and 6 bases from J, with 9 bases between. The CDR3 loop is CASGSGESEAFF. CDR3 DNA: TGTGCTAGTGGTTCGGGGGAGTCTGAAGCTTTCTTT. The full variable domain, with the rest looked up from reference TRBV12-5 and TRBJ1-1, is DARVTQTPRHKVTEMGQEVTMRCQPILGHNTVFWYRQTMMQGLELLAYFRNRAPLDDSGMPKDRFSAEMPDATLATLKIQPSEPRDSAVYFCASGSGESEAFFGQGTRLTVV.

This chain uses TRBV7-9 with TRBJ2-2, with 10 bases matching TRBD1. Trimming removed 4 bases from V and 3 bases from J; junction bases left unmatched: 2. This CDR3 region has 15 residues. Per germline, CDR1 SEHNR and CDR2 FQNEAQ (reference sequence). The CDR3 nucleotides are TGTGCCAGCAGCTCGACAGGGGGCGACACCGGGGAGCTGTTTTTT. Protein product: CASSSTGGDTGELFF.

The chain carries TRBV7-6 and TRBJ1-2, with D possibly TRBD1 on 5 matching bases. Trimming pared 4 bases from V and 3 bases from J, leaving 9 bases between. The CDR3 consists of 13 residues. Germline CDR1 is SGHVS and CDR2 is FNYEAQ. DNA for the CDR3: TGTGCCAGCAGCTATACCAGGGACTATGGCTACACCTTC. Residues: CASSYTRDYGYTF.

A note on this clone: The same CDR3 can be traced to other DNA sequences in this sample. The V call is TRBV5-1, the J call TRBJ2-7, with D possibly being TRBD1 (6 bases). CDR3 size: 13 residues. Germline CDR1 SGHRS, CDR2 YFSETQ. V gave up 3 bases and J gave up 3 bases, with 10 bases separating them. CDR3 nucleotide sequence: TGCGCCAGCAGCTCGGACAGAGGCTACGAGCAGTACTTC. Translation: CASSSDRGYEQYF. Using reference TRBV5-1 and TRBJ2-7 for the parts outside the CDR3, the full variable domain is KAGVTQTPRYLIKTRGQQVTLSCSPISGHRSVSWYQQTPGQGLQFLFEYFSETQRNKGNFPGRFSGRQFSNSRSEMNVSTLELGDSALYLCASSSDRGYEQYFGPGTRLTVT.

V and J are TRBV5-6 and TRBJ2-5; 14 bases are a match to TRBD2. Germline V gene sequence: CDR1 SGHDT, CDR2 YYEEEE. CDR3 size: 17 residues. Losses at the gene ends were 4 bases for V and 5 bases for J; bases not matched to a gene: 10. The CDR3 reads CASSAGTSGGRGETQYF. Here the CDR3 DNA reads TGTGCCAGCAGCGCAGGGACTAGCGGGGGTCGAGGGGAGACCCAGTACTTC.

The chain employs TRBV12-5 and TRBJ1-5; D not resolved. Germline values: CDR1 LGHNT, CDR2 FRNRAP. The V end was cut by 6 bases, the J end by 4 bases, with 16 bases between. CDR3 length: 15 amino acids. In nucleotides, the CDR3 is TGTGCTAGTGGGATCCGAAGGAACGGGAATCAGCCCCAGCATTTT. This encodes CASGIRRNGNQPQHF.

For the CDR3, the DNA is TGTGCCAGCAGCTTAGCAGGGGGCCTAGAGACCCAGTACTTC. It specifies CASSLAGGLETQYF. V gene TRBV7-6 combines with J gene TRBJ2-5; 7 bases line up with TRBD1. With V trimmed by 0 bases and J by 4 bases, 2 bases remained unmatched. Germline-derived CDR1 and CDR2 are SGHVS and FNYEAQ. The CDR3 is 14 amino acids. Full variable domain (remainder filled in from reference TRBV7-6 and TRBJ2-5): GAGVSQSPRYKVTKRGQDVALRCDPISGHVSLYWYRQALGQGPEFLTYFNYEAQQDKSGLPNDRFSAERPEGSISTLTIQRTEQRDSAMYRCASSLAGGLETQYFGPGTRLLVL.

The CDR3, as DNA: TGTGCCAGCAGTGGGAGCTCTGGGGCCAACGTCCTGACTTTC. It is translated as CASSGSSGANVLTF. The genes are TRBV2 and TRBJ2-6, with D unclear. The CDR3 has 14 amino acids. V was cut by 4 bases and J by 0 bases, with 4 bases left in between. CDR1 and CDR2 from the germline V gene are SNHLY and FYNNEI.

The gene calls are TRBV7-8 and TRBJ2-1, with 7 bases lining up with TRBD2. Germline V lookup: CDR1 SGHVS, CDR2 FQNEAQ. V dropped 1 base and J dropped 0; count of bases not matched to a gene: 6. The CDR3 consists of 17 residues. CDR3 DNA sequence: TGTGCCAGCAGCTTAGTGGTAGCGGGTGCCTCCTACAATGAGCAGTTCTTC. Translated: CASSLVVAGASYNEQFF.

The chain carries TRBV6-5 and TRBJ1-2, with D maybe TRBD1 (6 bases). The CDR3 runs to 13 residues. CDR1 MNHEY and CDR2 SVGAGI come from the germline V gene. V was pared by 2 bases and J by 5 bases, with 9 bases between. The CDR3 DNA reads as TGTGCCAGCAGTTACCCCGGACAGTATGGCTACACCTTC. Protein product: CASSYPGQYGYTF.

The CDR3 region is CASSSEARYSPLHF. In DNA, the CDR3 is TGTGCCAGCAGCTCCGAGGCGAGGTATTCACCCCTCCACTTT. The chain is built from TRBV5-6 and TRBJ1-6; D remains unclear. V was clipped by 3 bases and J by 8 bases, with 12 bases between them. Germline CDR1 and CDR2: SGHDT and YYEEEE. The CDR3 contains 14 residues.

The chain carries TRBV19 and TRBJ2-5; 11 bases agree with TRBD2. Germline V gene lookup returns CDR1 LNHDA and CDR2 SQIVND (reference sequence). The CDR3 sequence is 15 residues long. The V gene end was trimmed by 2 bases and the J gene end by 3 bases; junction bases not matched to a gene: 2. CDR3 sequence (DNA): TGTGCCAGTAGTATACTAGCGGGGGGCAAAGAGACCCAGTACTTC. It encodes CASSILAGGKETQYF.

This clone was detected only a few times. The chain couples TRBV6-5 to TRBJ1-2, with 9 bases identical to TRBD1. Germline assignment: CDR1 MNHEY and CDR2 SVGAGI. V trimming: 2 bases; J trimming: 8 bases; junction bases outside the gene matches: 3. The CDR3 sequence is 13 residues long. CDR3 sequence reads: CASSYRTGEGYTF. The CDR3, as DNA: TGTGCCAGCAGTTACCGGACAGGGGAAGGCTACACCTTC.

For this clone: Germline and junction disagree at one end, which may indicate a read error. The V gene is TRBV7-7, the J gene TRBJ2-2, with D maybe TRBD2 (5 bases). Germline lookup yields CDR1 SSHAT and CDR2 FNYEAQ (reference sequence). The CDR3 is 17 amino acids. The CDR3 DNA is TGTGCTAGCAGCCCAGCTAATAGGGTTGGGAGTGGCGGGGAGCTGTTTTTT. Amino acid sequence: CASSPANRVGSGGELFF.

The chain recombines TRBV5-1 with TRBJ1-1; TRBD1 agrees at 9 bases. The J segment lost 1 base and the V segment lost 4 bases, leaving 11 bases of the junction unmatched. This CDR3 contains 17 residues. Per germline, CDR1 SGHRS and CDR2 YFSETQ. CDR3 sequence (DNA): TGCGCCAGCAGCCGTGGTACAGGGGGCCGTCCGAACACTGAAGCTTTCTTT. Its protein product is CASSRGTGGRPNTEAFF.

This sequence joins TRBV18 and TRBJ2-7, with 16 bases aligning to TRBD2. The germline V gene has CDR1 KGHSH and CDR2 LQKENI. Losses at the gene ends were 5 bases for V and 0 bases for J; bases not matched to a gene: 22. The length of the CDR3 is 23 residues. As DNA, the CDR3 is TGTGCCAGCTCAGCACGACGAGTCTCCCCGGGACTAGCGGGGGGGTCTAGCTCCTACGAGCAGTACTTC. Protein: CASSARRVSPGLAGGSSSYEQYF.

The V call is TRBV30, the J call TRBJ2-1, with D possibly TRBD2 on 6 matching bases. Trimming stripped 2 bases from V and 6 bases from J, with 20 bases between. Germline V gives CDR1 GTSNPN, CDR2 SVGIG (reference sequence). CDR3 length: 16 amino acids. The CDR3 region has the DNA TGTGCCTGGAGTTTGGCGGCGGGGCGGCCGGGCAATGAGCAGTTCTTC. This encodes CAWSLAAGRPGNEQFF.

The rearrangement links TRBV7-9 to TRBJ2-5; TRBD1 might be the D (6 bases). In germline, CDR1 is SEHNR, CDR2 FQNEAQ (reference sequence). The V gene lost 0 bases and the J gene lost 4 bases, with 15 bases spanning the gap. The CDR3 loop spans 16 amino acids. Here the CDR3 reads CASSLAQGLGGETQYF. The CDR3 bases are TGTGCCAGCAGCTTAGCACAGGGCCTTGGGGGAGAGACCCAGTACTTC.

The chain combines TRBV4-1 with TRBJ1-4; a possible D gene is TRBD1 (5 bases). The germline gives CDR1 MGHRA, CDR2 YSYEKL. The CDR3 is 17 residues long. Trimming shortened V by 2 bases and J by 7 bases, and 20 bases separated the two germline ends. The CDR3 bases are TGCGCCAGCAGCCAATCTGGACGACAGACCAACCGTGAAAAACTGTTTTTT. It codes for CASSQSGRQTNREKLFF.

This sequence joins TRBV7-9 and TRBJ1-1; a weak D match, TRBD1 (5 bases). Per germline, CDR1 SEHNR and CDR2 FQNEAQ (reference sequence). The CDR3 has 14 amino acids. V shed 6 bases and J shed 3 bases, with 14 bases lying between them. The DNA of the CDR3 is TGTGCCAGCAGACCTCGTCAAGGGGACACTGAAGCTTTCTTT. Amino acid sequence: CASRPRQGDTEAFF.

The V and J genes are TRBV7-9 and TRBJ1-2; D might be TRBD1 (5 bases). CDR3 length equals 16 residues. Trimming removed 4 bases at V and 6 bases at J, with 21 bases between. The germline V gene has CDR1 SEHNR and CDR2 FQNEAQ (reference sequence). CDR3 region: CASSSLGAEMENGYTF. DNA for the CDR3: TGTGCCAGCAGCTCCCTAGGGGCAGAAATGGAGAATGGCTACACCTTC.

This clone was seen only once. CDR3 residues: CASSNNRGDQETQYF. The DNA for the CDR3 is TGTGCCAGCAGCAACAACAGGGGGGATCAAGAGACCCAGTACTTC. The chain carries TRBV7-6 and TRBJ2-5; 8 bases line up with TRBD1. The CDR3 spans 15 residues. Unmatched junction bases numbered 7, after V lost 5 bases and J lost 2 bases. CDR1 is SGHVS, CDR2 FNYEAQ, per germline.

This rearrangement joins TRBV6-5 to TRBJ1-2, with D uncertain. Germline V gene lookup returns CDR1 MNHEY and CDR2 SVGAGI. The CDR3 is made up of 14 amino acids. Deletions cut 5 bases from V and 0 bases from J, with 10 bases between. CDR3 DNA: TGTGCCAGCAGTGACATTAAAGCTAACTATGGCTACACCTTC. Its protein product is CASSDIKANYGYTF.

The CDR3 coding sequence is TGTGCCAGCAGCTTACAGGGGCCCCCTACTGAAGCTTTCTTT. It is translated as CASSLQGPPTEAFF. V gene TRBV6-5 combines with J gene TRBJ1-1; 7 bases are shared with TRBD1. The CDR3 extends over 14 amino acids. CDR1 and CDR2 (germline): MNHEY, SVGAGI. V trimming: 6 bases; J trimming: 5 bases; junction bases outside the gene matches: 9.

The chain combines TRBV4-2 with TRBJ2-3, with D uncertain. The CDR3 totals 16 residues. The V gene lost 4 bases and the J gene lost 0 bases, with 14 bases spanning the gap. Germline V lookup: CDR1 LGHNA, CDR2 YNFKEQ. CDR3 sequence: CASSPLAVSSTDTQYF. CDR3 coding DNA: TGTGCCAGCAGCCCCCTGGCGGTATCTAGCACAGATACGCAGTATTTT.